The present T cell receptor (beta chain) was sequenced within a study of cytomegalovirus exposure and HLA in healthy donors. Overall study results and limits: According to a later analysis, most TCR beta chains associated with CMV appeared HLA-restricted. The analysis excluded some indistinguishable V segments, including TRBV6-2 and TRBV6-3. According to an earlier analysis, most TCR beta V segments yielded productive rearrangements about 87% or about 30% of the time.

On this clone: Its specificity is not known.

Use of 60 Vbeta and 13 Jbeta primers characterized the PCR. This table comes from immunoSEQ multiplex PCR, and its TCRdb copy is limited to in-frame clones, with some not included. This sample has 40,000 to 55,000 clones, with over 70% found just once. In germline, CDR1 is GTSNPN, CDR2 SVGIG (reference sequence). With 1 base clipped from V and 7 bases from J, the junction kept 2 bases outside the gene matches. The CDR3 extends over 14 amino acids. The sample comprised PBMCs. This chain connects TRBV30 to TRBJ1-6; 9 bases match TRBD1. The sequence derives from a man younger than 35 in good health and CMV-seronegative. CDR3 sequence reads: CAWSEDRGNSPLHF. The CDR3 bases are TGTGCCTGGAGTGAGGACAGGGGAAATTCACCCCTCCACTTT.